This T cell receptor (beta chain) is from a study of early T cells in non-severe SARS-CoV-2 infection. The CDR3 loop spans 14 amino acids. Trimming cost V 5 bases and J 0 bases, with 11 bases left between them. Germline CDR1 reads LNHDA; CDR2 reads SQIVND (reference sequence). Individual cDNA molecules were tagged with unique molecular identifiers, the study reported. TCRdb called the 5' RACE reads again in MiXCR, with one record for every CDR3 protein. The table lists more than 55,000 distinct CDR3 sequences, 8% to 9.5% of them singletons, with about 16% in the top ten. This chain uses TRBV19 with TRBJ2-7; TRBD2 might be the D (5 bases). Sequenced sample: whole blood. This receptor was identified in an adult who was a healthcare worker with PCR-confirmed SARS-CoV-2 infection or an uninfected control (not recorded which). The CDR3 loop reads CASSPRAPSYEQYF. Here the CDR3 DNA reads TGTGCCAGTAGTCCGCGGGCCCCCTCCTACGAGCAGTACTTC. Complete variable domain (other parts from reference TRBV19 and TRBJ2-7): DGGITQSPKYLFRKEGQNVTLSCEQNLNHDAMYWYRQDPGQGLRLIYYSQIVNDFQKGDIAEGYSVSREKKESFPLTVTSAQKNPTAFYLCASSPRAPSYEQYFGPGTRLTVT.